Listed below are T cell receptor beta chains from one sample, sequenced in a study of beta chain features in type 1 diabetes. The assay was immunoSEQ multiplex PCR, and TCRdb's table has in-frame clones only and misses some. The table includes 150,000 to 200,000 clones, 6.5% to 9.5% detected once. Sequencing used central memory CD4+ T cells from blood. These receptors all come from a woman between 40 and 55 years old with type 1 diabetes. Each CDR3 is given with its conserved first and last residue. A D gene is named only where the DNA matches it firmly. Expanded clones are given a class, and other clones once, few, many or no size at all.

d_gene	v_gene	abundance	j_gene	CDR3aa	CDR3nt
TRBD1	TRBV27	-	TRBJ1-2	CASSPQPGTGLYGYTF	TGTGCCAGCAGTCCGCAACCCGGGACAGGGCTCTATGGCTACACCTTC
-	TRBV29-1	-	TRBJ2-1	CSVAPRRDVNEQFF	TGCAGCGTTGCCCCGAGGCGGGACGTCAATGAGCAGTTCTTC
TRBD1	TRBV7-9	-	TRBJ1-1	CASSLDRENTEAFF	TGTGCCAGCAGCTTGGACAGGGAGAACACTGAAGCTTTCTTT
-	TRBV19	-	TRBJ1-5	CASSIDRDTISNQPQHF	TGTGCCAGTAGTATCGACCGGGACACCATTAGCAATCAGCCCCAGCATTTT
TRBD1	TRBV27	-	TRBJ2-7	CASRLGQGNEQYF	TGTGCCAGCAGGTTGGGACAGGGTAATGAGCAGTACTTC
-	TRBV5-1	-	TRBJ1-2	CASRPENYGYTF	TGCGCCAGCAGGCCCGAGAACTATGGCTACACCTTC
TRBD2	TRBV9	few	TRBJ2-5	CASSVGAGRGQETQYF	TGTGCCAGCAGCGTAGGAGCCGGGAGGGGCCAAGAGACCCAGTACTTC
TRBD2	TRBV4-3	few	TRBJ2-3	CASSQNLLGGNTDTQYF	TGCGCCAGCAGCCAAAACCTCCTCGGGGGGAACACAGATACGCAGTATTTT
TRBD2	TRBV5-1	-	TRBJ2-1	CASSFSTSGSPNEQFF	TGCGCCAGCAGCTTTTCGACTAGCGGGAGTCCAAATGAGCAGTTCTTC
TRBD2	TRBV7-2	-	TRBJ2-1	CASDNKRGYNEQFF	TGTGCCAGCGACAACAAGCGGGGATACAATGAGCAGTTCTTC
-	TRBV5-1	few	TRBJ1-1	CASSVYRDTEAFF	TGCGCCAGCAGCGTATACAGGGACACTGAAGCTTTCTTT
-	TRBV2	few	TRBJ1-4	CASSARTATNEKLFF	TGTGCCAGCAGTGCCCGGACAGCAACTAATGAAAAACTGTTTTTT
-	TRBV4-3	few	TRBJ1-4	CASSQGRGSEKLFF	TGCGCCAGCAGCCAGGGGAGGGGAAGTGAAAAACTGTTTTTT
-	TRBV16	-	TRBJ1-5	CASSQWREDQPQHF	TGTGCCAGCAGCCAATGGAGGGAGGATCAGCCCCAGCATTTT
-	TRBV9	-	TRBJ2-6	CASSPRDRTSSGANVLTF	TGTGCCAGCAGCCCCCGTGACAGGACCTCCTCTGGGGCCAACGTCCTGACTTTC
TRBD1	TRBV4-1	-	TRBJ1-5	CASSRSVTGGNQPQHF	TGCGCCAGCAGCCGTAGCGTCACAGGGGGCAATCAGCCCCAGCATTTT
-	TRBV5-4	few	TRBJ2-5	CASSLVPGETQYF	TGTGCCAGCAGCTTGGTCCCGGGAGAGACCCAGTACTTC
TRBD2	TRBV4-2	-	TRBJ2-3	CASSQARTSLTDTQYF	TGTGCCAGCAGCCAAGCAAGGACTAGCCTCACAGATACGCAGTATTTT
TRBD1	TRBV5-4	few	TRBJ1-2	CASSTRQGEGYTF	TGTGCCAGCAGCACCCGACAGGGTGAGGGCTACACCTTC
-	TRBV7-9	-	TRBJ1-5	CASTLEGSNQPQHF	TGTGCCAGCACCCTAGAGGGTAGCAATCAGCCCCAGCATTTT
-	TRBV7-2	few	TRBJ1-1	CASSWEDASVTEAFF	TGTGCCAGCAGCTGGGAGGACGCCTCGGTCACTGAAGCTTTCTTT
-	TRBV21-1	few	TRBJ1-5	CASISLAQGSNSNQPQHF	TGTGCCAGCATCTCTCTAGCGCAGGGTTCGAATAGCAATCAGCCCCAGCATTTT
-	TRBV11-3	-	TRBJ2-2	CASSFDGTGELFF	TGTGCCAGCAGCTTTGACGGGACCGGGGAGCTGTTTTTT
TRBD1	TRBV5-1	few	TRBJ2-7	CASTWTGVGEQYF	TGCGCCAGCACTTGGACAGGGGTAGGGGAGCAGTACTTC
-	TRBV28	once	TRBJ2-1	CASSARGRGDEQFF	TGTGCCAGCAGTGCTCGGGGGAGAGGGGATGAGCAGTTCTTC
-	TRBV7-2	few	TRBJ2-5	CASSLANGGGETQYF	TGTGCCAGCAGCTTAGCTAACGGAGGAGGGGAGACCCAGTACTTC
TRBD2	TRBV11-3	few	TRBJ2-1	CASSQTSAYNEQFF	TGTGCCAGCAGCCAGACTAGCGCGTACAATGAGCAGTTCTTC
-	TRBV7-3	-	TRBJ2-2	CASSLNSGVETGELFF	TGTGCCAGCAGCTTAAACTCGGGGGTCGAAACCGGGGAGCTGTTTTTT
TRBD1	TRBV15	few	TRBJ2-7	CATIPDRGPYEQYF	TGTGCCACCATCCCGGACAGGGGTCCCTACGAGCAGTACTTC
-	TRBV2	-	TRBJ2-5	CASSEGGSGETQYF	TGTGCCAGCAGTGAAGGAGGGTCGGGGGAGACCCAGTACTTC
-	TRBV23-1	-	TRBJ2-1	CASNSTTSKTFNEQFF	TGCGCCAGCAACTCTACCACTAGCAAGACGTTCAATGAGCAGTTCTTC
-	TRBV29-1	few	TRBJ2-3	CSGQGGSTDTQYF	TGCAGCGGCCAGGGTGGAAGCACAGATACGCAGTATTTT
-	TRBV6-5	-	TRBJ1-2	CASSSLQGPYGYTF	TGTGCCAGCAGTTCACTTCAGGGGCCCTATGGCTACACCTTC
-	TRBV5-1	-	TRBJ1-4	CASKLRVAENEKLFF	TGCGCCAGCAAACTGCGAGTAGCAGAGAATGAAAAACTGTTTTTT
-	TRBV15	-	TRBJ2-7	CATSSEDEQYF	TGTGCCACCAGCAGCGAGGACGAGCAGTACTTC
TRBD1	TRBV5-1	many	TRBJ1-1	CASSFPGTGDMNTEAFF	TGCGCCAGCAGCTTCCCTGGGACAGGGGACATGAACACTGAAGCTTTCTTT
TRBD1	TRBV5-1	few	TRBJ2-6	CATHAGTDHSGANVLTF	TGCGCCACCCATGCCGGGACAGACCACTCTGGGGCCAACGTCCTGACTTTC
TRBD2	TRBV6-6	-	TRBJ2-7	CASSPGGLAGAYEQYF	TGTGCCAGCAGCCCCGGTGGACTAGCGGGGGCCTACGAGCAGTACTTC
TRBD1	TRBV2	few	TRBJ2-7	CASMRTGEIYEQYF	TGTGCCAGCATGAGGACAGGGGAAATCTACGAGCAGTACTTC
TRBD1	TRBV19	-	TRBJ1-5	CASRSNRGRDQPQHF	TGTGCCAGCCGATCAAACAGGGGAAGGGACCAGCCCCAGCATTTT
TRBD1	TRBV6-6	few	TRBJ1-5	CASSPEGQGLGQPQHF	TGTGCCAGCAGCCCCGAGGGACAGGGGTTGGGTCAGCCCCAGCATTTT
TRBD1	TRBV29-1	-	TRBJ2-3	CSVERGPGAGDTQYF	TGCAGCGTTGAAAGGGGGCCAGGGGCGGGAGATACGCAGTATTTT
-	TRBV2	-	TRBJ1-5	CASSLTAYSNQPQHF	TGTGCCAGCAGTTTGACAGCATATAGCAATCAGCCCCAGCATTTT
-	TRBV6-5	few	TRBJ1-1	CASSYSLQGTEAFF	TGTGCCAGCAGTTACTCGCTCCAGGGCACTGAAGCTTTCTTT
-	TRBV2	-	TRBJ2-1	CASSSPRASREQFF	TGTGCCAGCAGTTCTCCGAGAGCCTCGAGGGAGCAGTTCTTC
TRBD1	TRBV6-1	few	TRBJ2-1	CASSARDSYNEQFF	TGTGCCAGCAGTGCCCGGGACAGTTACAATGAGCAGTTCTTC
TRBD2	TRBV5-4	-	TRBJ2-1	CASSSTSGGGEQFF	TGTGCCAGCAGCTCGACTAGCGGGGGAGGTGAGCAGTTCTTC
-	TRBV9	-	TRBJ2-2	CASSVTGSFTGELFF	TGTGCCAGCAGCGTAACAGGGAGTTTTACCGGGGAGCTGTTTTTT
TRBD1	TRBV18	-	TRBJ2-4	CASSRGQGSAAPGIQYF	TGTGCCAGCTCACGAGGACAGGGGTCCGCCGCCCCGGGCATTCAGTACTTC
TRBD2	TRBV4-1	-	TRBJ2-3	CASSQGAGVGDTQYF	TGCGCCAGCAGCCAAGGGGCGGGAGTCGGAGATACGCAGTATTTT
TRBD2	TRBV4-3	-	TRBJ2-3	CASSQPAGAGTQYF	TGCGCCAGCAGCCAACCAGCGGGAGCCGGAACGCAGTATTTT
-	TRBV7-9	-	TRBJ2-3	CASSLAGGSTDTQYF	TGTGCCAGCAGCTTAGCTGGCGGGAGCACAGATACGCAGTATTTT
TRBD2	TRBV29-1	-	TRBJ2-5	CSGSVAREAETQYF	TGCAGCGGATCTGTAGCGCGGGAGGCGGAGACCCAGTACTTC
-	TRBV29-1	-	TRBJ1-5	CSVEAGVGQPQHF	TGCAGCGTTGAAGCAGGGGTTGGGCAGCCCCAGCATTTT
-	TRBV7-3	few	TRBJ2-3	CASSPHADTDTQYF	TGTGCCAGCAGTCCCCACGCGGACACAGATACGCAGTATTTT
-	TRBV2	-	TRBJ2-5	CASSRQKETQYF	TGTGCCAGCAGTAGACAGAAAGAGACCCAGTACTTC
-	TRBV10-3	few	TRBJ2-7	CAIRGGTTEAYEQYF	TGTGCCATCAGGGGGGGTACCACAGAAGCCTACGAGCAGTACTTC
TRBD1	TRBV28	-	TRBJ2-1	CATHRGLGNEQFF	TGTGCCACCCACAGGGGGCTAGGAAATGAGCAGTTCTTC
-	TRBV28	few	TRBJ1-2	CASSFQLYGYTF	TGTGCCAGCAGTTTCCAACTCTATGGCTACACCTTC